This TCR beta chain is from a study of T cells in localized non-small cell lung cancer. Worth noting for this clone: The antigen is undetermined.

Study-wide results and limits: Sequence data derive from only one tumor region, so heterogeneity remains possible.

Profiling relied on immunoSEQ multiplex PCR, and the TCRdb table lists in-frame clones only, not all of them. The data contain 60,000 to 85,000 clones, approximately 87% of them singletons. This sequence originates from a male donor aged 60 or over with stage III squamous cell lung carcinoma. The specimen was peripheral blood, collected before any cancer treatment.

CDR3 DNA: TGTGCCAGCAGAAAACCGGGACTAGCGGGGGGGCGGAGCTCCTACGAGCAGTACTTC. Amino acids: CASRKPGLAGGRSSYEQYF. The chain couples TRBV2 to TRBJ2-7; 16 bases align to TRBD2. This CDR3 is 19 amino acids long. Germline V gene lookup returns CDR1 SNHLY and CDR2 FYNNEI. The V and J ends lost 6 bases and 0 bases, in that order; junction bases with no gene match: 11.